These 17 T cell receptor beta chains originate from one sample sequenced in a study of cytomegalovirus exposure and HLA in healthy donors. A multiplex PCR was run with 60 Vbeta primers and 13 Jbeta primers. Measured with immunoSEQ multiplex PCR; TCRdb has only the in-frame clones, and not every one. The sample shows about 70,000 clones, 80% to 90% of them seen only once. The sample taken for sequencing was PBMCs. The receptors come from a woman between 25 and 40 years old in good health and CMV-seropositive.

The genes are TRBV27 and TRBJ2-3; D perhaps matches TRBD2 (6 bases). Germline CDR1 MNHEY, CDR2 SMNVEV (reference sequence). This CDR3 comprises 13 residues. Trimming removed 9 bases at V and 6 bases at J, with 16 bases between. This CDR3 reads CASAGYRTDTQYF. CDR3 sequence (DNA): TGTGCCAGTGCGGGGTACCGAACCGATACGCAGTATTTT.

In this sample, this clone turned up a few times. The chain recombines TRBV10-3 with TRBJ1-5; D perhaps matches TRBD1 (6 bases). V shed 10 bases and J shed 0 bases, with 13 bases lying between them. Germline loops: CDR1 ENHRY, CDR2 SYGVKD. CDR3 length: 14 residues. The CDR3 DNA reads TGTGCCACCGAGACAGGCTATAGCAATCAGCCCCAGCATTTT. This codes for CATETGYSNQPQHF.

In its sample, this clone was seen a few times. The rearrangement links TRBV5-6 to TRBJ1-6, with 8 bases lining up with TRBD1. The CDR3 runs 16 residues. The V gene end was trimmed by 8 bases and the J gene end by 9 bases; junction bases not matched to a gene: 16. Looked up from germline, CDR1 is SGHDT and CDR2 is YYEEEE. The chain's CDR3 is CASQHTDLTGASPLHF. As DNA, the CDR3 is TGTGCCAGTCAACATACTGACCTGACAGGGGCTTCACCCCTCCACTTT.

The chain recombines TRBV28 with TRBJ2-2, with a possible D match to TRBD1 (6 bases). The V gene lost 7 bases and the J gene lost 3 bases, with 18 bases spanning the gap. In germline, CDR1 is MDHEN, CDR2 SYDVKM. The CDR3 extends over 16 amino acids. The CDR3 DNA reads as TGTGCCAGCATAAAAGCCTTAACAGGGTACACCGGGGAGCTGTTTTTT. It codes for CASIKALTGYTGELFF.

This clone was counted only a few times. The DNA of the CDR3 is TGTGCCAGCAGGGGACTAGCGGACTCCTACGAGCAGTACTTC. It codes for CASRGLADSYEQYF. V is TRBV2 and J is TRBJ2-5, with 11 nucleotides matching TRBD2. The closer fit of TRBJ2-7 to the DNA end suggests the J call may be wrong. CDR1 is SNHLY, CDR2 FYNNEI, per germline. CDR3 length equals 14 residues.

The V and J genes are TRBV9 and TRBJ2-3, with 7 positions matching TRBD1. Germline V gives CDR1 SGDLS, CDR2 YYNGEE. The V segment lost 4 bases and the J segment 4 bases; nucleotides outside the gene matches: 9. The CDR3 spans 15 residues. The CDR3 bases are TGTGCCAGCAGCCCCGGGGACAGCAGGTCAGATACGCAGTATTTT. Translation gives CASSPGDSRSDTQYF.

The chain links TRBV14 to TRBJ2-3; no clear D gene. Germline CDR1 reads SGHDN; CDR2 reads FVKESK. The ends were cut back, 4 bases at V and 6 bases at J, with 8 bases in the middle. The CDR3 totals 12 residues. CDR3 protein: CASSPTGDTQYF. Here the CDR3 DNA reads TGTGCCAGCAGCCCCACCGGGGATACGCAGTATTTT. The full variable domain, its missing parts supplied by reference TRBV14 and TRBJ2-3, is EAGVTQFPSHSVIEKGQTVTLRCDPISGHDNLYWYRRVMGKEIKFLLHFVKESKQDESGMPNNRFLAERTGGTYSTLKVQPAELEDSGVYFCASSPTGDTQYFGPGTRLTVL.

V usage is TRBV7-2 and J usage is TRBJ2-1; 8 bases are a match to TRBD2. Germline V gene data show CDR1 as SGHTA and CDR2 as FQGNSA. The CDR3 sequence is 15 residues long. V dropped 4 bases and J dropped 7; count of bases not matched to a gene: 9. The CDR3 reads CASSWALSGRNEQFF. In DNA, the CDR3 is TGTGCCAGCAGCTGGGCCCTGAGCGGGAGAAATGAGCAGTTCTTC.

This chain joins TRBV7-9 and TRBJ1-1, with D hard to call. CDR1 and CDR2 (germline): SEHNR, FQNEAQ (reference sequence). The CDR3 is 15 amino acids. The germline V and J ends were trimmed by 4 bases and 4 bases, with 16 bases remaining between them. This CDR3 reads CASSSPSLGVTEAFF. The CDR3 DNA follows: TGTGCCAGCAGCTCACCTAGTTTGGGTGTCACTGAAGCTTTCTTT. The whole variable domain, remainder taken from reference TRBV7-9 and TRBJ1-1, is DTGVSQNPRHKITKRGQNVTFRCDPISEHNRLYWYRQTLGQGPEFLTYFQNEAQLEKSRLLSDRFSAERPKGSFSTLEIQRTEQGDSAMYLCASSSPSLGVTEAFFGQGTRLTVV.

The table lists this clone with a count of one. The CDR3 here is CASSPSMWLAGANEQFF. CDR3 coding DNA: TGTGCCAGTAGTCCTAGTATGTGGCTAGCGGGAGCCAATGAGCAGTTCTTC. This chain joins TRBV19 and TRBJ2-1; 10 positions agree with TRBD2. Looked up from germline, CDR1 is LNHDA and CDR2 is SQIVND (reference sequence). The ends lost 5 bases at V and 6 bases at J; junction bases unmatched: 13. The CDR3 length is 17 residues. Based on the CDR3 plus reference TRBV19 and TRBJ2-1, the full variable domain is DGGITQSPKYLFRKEGQNVTLSCEQNLNHDAMYWYRQDPGQGLRLIYYSQIVNDFQKGDIAEGYSVSREKKESFPLTVTSAQKNPTAFYLCASSPSMWLAGANEQFFGPGTRLTVL.

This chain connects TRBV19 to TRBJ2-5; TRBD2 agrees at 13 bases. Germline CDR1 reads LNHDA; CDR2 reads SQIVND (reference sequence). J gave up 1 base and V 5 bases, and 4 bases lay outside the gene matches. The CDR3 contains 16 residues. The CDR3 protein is CASSLGLAGPQETQYF. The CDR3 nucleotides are TGTGCCAGTAGTTTGGGACTAGCGGGACCCCAAGAGACCCAGTACTTC.

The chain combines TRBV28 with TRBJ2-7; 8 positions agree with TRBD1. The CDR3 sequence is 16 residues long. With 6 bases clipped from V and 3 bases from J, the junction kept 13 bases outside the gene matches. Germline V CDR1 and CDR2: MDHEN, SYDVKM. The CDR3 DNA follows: TGTGCCAGCAGGGGGGCGGGGACAGGTAGAAACTACGAGCAGTACTTC. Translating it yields CASRGAGTGRNYEQYF. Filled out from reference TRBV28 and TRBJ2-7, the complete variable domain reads DVKVTQSSRYLVKRTGEKVFLECVQDMDHENMFWYRQDPGLGLRLIYFSYDVKMKEKGDIPEGYSVSREKKERFSLILESASTNQTSMYLCASRGAGTGRNYEQYFGPGTRLTVT.

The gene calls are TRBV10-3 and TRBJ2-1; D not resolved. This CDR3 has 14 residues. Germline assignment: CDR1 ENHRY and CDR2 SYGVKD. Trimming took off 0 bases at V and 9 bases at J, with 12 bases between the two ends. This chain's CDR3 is CAISESWPALEQFF. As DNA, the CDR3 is TGTGCCATCAGTGAGTCATGGCCAGCGCTTGAGCAGTTCTTC.

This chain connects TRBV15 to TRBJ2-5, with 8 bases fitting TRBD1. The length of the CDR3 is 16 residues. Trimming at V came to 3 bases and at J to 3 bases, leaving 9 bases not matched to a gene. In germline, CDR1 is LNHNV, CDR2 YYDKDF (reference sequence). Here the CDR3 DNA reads TGTGCCACCAGCAGCCCGGGGGACAGGCCAGAAGAGACCCAGTACTTC. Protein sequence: CATSSPGDRPEETQYF.

The DNA of the CDR3 is TGTGCCAGCAGCCATTGGACTAGAGCTGCCGAGCAGTACTTC. Protein sequence: CASSHWTRAAEQYF. V is TRBV4-2 and J is TRBJ2-5; 7 bases fit TRBD2. The DNA end is more similar to TRBJ2-7, so the J call may be wrong. The CDR3 is 14 residues long. Germline V gene lookup returns CDR1 LGHNA and CDR2 YNFKEQ.

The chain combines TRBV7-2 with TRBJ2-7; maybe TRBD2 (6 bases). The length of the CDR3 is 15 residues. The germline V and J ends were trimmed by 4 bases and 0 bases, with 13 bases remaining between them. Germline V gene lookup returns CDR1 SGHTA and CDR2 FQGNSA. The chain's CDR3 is CASSWSSGRSYEQYF. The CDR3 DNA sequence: TGTGCCAGCAGCTGGAGTAGCGGCCGCTCCTACGAGCAGTACTTC.

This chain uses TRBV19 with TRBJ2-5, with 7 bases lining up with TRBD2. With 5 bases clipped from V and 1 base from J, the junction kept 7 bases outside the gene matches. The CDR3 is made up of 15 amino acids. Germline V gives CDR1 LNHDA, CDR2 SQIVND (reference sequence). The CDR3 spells CASSSHPSGQETQYF. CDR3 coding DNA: TGTGCCAGTAGTTCGCATCCTAGCGGCCAAGAGACCCAGTACTTC.